A selection of T cell receptor beta chains follows, all from one sample in a study of T cell responses to AZD1222 COVID-19 vaccine. Measured with immunoSEQ multiplex PCR; TCRdb has only the in-frame clones, and not every one. The data contain about 180,000 clones, 85% to 95% of them singletons. The input for sequencing was peripheral blood, taken 28 days after the second AZD1222 dose. These receptors were taken from an adult who received the AZD1222 COVID-19 vaccine. The CDR3 runs from the conserved cysteine through the conserved F or W. A D gene is named only where the DNA matches it firmly. Size is omitted from some rows. Given values are once, few, many or a class for expanded clones.

v_call	d_call	clone_size	j_call	cdr3_nt	cdr3_aa
TRBV4-3	NA	NA	TRBJ2-3	TGCGCCAGCAGCCAAGAGAGGAGAGATACGCAGTATTTT	CASSQERRDTQYF
TRBV28	TRBD2	NA	TRBJ2-7	TGTGCCAGCAGACCGGGACTAGAGTCCTACGAGCAGTACTTC	CASRPGLESYEQYF
TRBV28	NA	once	TRBJ1-4	TGTGCCAGCAGACAGGCCCCGGGACAAGGCACTCCCCTTAATGAAAAACTGTTTTTT	CASRQAPGQGTPLNEKLFF
TRBV19	TRBD1	NA	TRBJ1-2	TGTGCCAGTAGCCTAGGGACAGGGGGTTTGTATGGCTACACCTTC	CASSLGTGGLYGYTF
TRBV7-2	NA	NA	TRBJ1-5	TGTGCCAGCAGCCCCAGTGCAGGGAGCTATCAGCCCCAGCATTTT	CASSPSAGSYQPQHF
TRBV30	NA	once	TRBJ1-6	TGTGCCTGGAGGAGGAGAAGGGATAATTCACCCCTCCACTTT	CAWRRRRDNSPLHF
TRBV4-1	TRBD1	few	TRBJ2-5	TGCGCCAGCAGCCAAGAGACAGGGCGGCAAGAGACCCAGTACTTC	CASSQETGRQETQYF
TRBV18	NA	NA	TRBJ1-5	TGTGCCAGCTCACCTAACGCAGGGGTGGAGCAGCCCCAGCATTTT	CASSPNAGVEQPQHF
TRBV2	NA	NA	TRBJ1-4	TGTGCCAGCAGTCCCGAACAGGGTGTCGGTGAAAAACTGTTTTTT	CASSPEQGVGEKLFF
TRBV28	TRBD1	NA	TRBJ1-1	TGTGCCAGCAGTTCGGCCAACAGGGGGCAGAATGAAGCTTTCTTT	CASSSANRGQNEAFF
TRBV27	TRBD1	NA	TRBJ1-2	TGTGCCAGCAGTTTAGGGCAGGGGGCAAGTGGCTACACCTTC	CASSLGQGASGYTF
TRBV19	NA	NA	TRBJ2-7	TGTGCCAGTAGTCCAAGTTCCTACGAGCAGTACTTC	CASSPSSYEQYF